Shown below are 13 T cell receptor beta chains from a single sample sequenced in a study of shared clonotypes between healthy human individuals. Data came from immunoSEQ multiplex PCR; TCRdb stores just in-frame clones and leaves some out. Among over a million clones, 96% were seen once, and the ten largest hold over 1%. Specimen: naive CD4+ T cells sorted from blood. Subset meaning: CD45RA+ positively selected. Receptors were obtained from a man between 25 and 39 years old in good health.

This clone was observed once. V usage is TRBV14 and J usage is TRBJ1-2; no firm D call. Trimming removed 4 bases at V and 4 bases at J, with 10 bases between. Germline loops: CDR1 SGHDN, CDR2 FVKESK. The CDR3 spans 13 residues. The CDR3 sequence: CASSRESGYGYTF. In DNA, the CDR3 is TGTGCCAGCAGCCGCGAATCGGGCTATGGCTACACCTTC.

This sequence joins TRBV4-1 and TRBJ2-3; 12 bases align to TRBD2. The germline CDR1 and CDR2 sequences are MGHRA and YSYEKL. The CDR3 totals 14 residues. V lost 7 bases and J lost 8; bases outside the gene matches: 7. CDR3 region: CASTLAGGPGTQYF. The CDR3 DNA reads as TGCGCCAGCACCCTAGCGGGAGGGCCAGGTACGCAGTATTTT.

The chain couples TRBV11-2 to TRBJ1-2; D perhaps matches TRBD1 (5 bases). Trimming shortened V by 5 bases and J by 7 bases, and 11 bases separated the two germline ends. CDR3 length equals 12 residues. Germline CDR1 is SGHAT and CDR2 is FQNNGV. In nucleotides, the CDR3 is TGTGCCAGCAGCCCCGGGGCCGGTGGCTACACCTTC. This codes for CASSPGAGGYTF.

The gene calls are TRBV19 and TRBJ2-3; 14 bases map to TRBD2. CDR3 size: 18 residues. Trimming cost V 5 bases and J 0 bases; bases outside gene matches: 7. CDR1 is LNHDA and CDR2 is SQIVND in the germline V gene (reference sequence). The DNA of the CDR3 is TGTGCCAGTAGTCCGTACCGGACTAGCGGGAGGAGCACAGATACGCAGTATTTT. Protein product: CASSPYRTSGRSTDTQYF.

The chain carries TRBV30 and TRBJ2-2; 8 bases are shared with TRBD2. This CDR3 has 15 residues. The germline gives CDR1 GTSNPN, CDR2 SVGIG (reference sequence). The ends lost 1 base at V and 4 bases at J; junction bases unmatched: 5. The CDR3 spells CAWSGLAWSTGELFF. The DNA of the CDR3 is TGTGCCTGGAGTGGACTAGCGTGGAGCACCGGGGAGCTGTTTTTT.

This chain uses TRBV5-1 with TRBJ2-7; 10 bases match TRBD2. V lost 1 base and J lost 3; bases outside the gene matches: 4. The CDR3 runs to 15 residues. Germline values: CDR1 SGHRS, CDR2 YFSETQ. The chain's CDR3 is CASSLLAGDGYEQYF. For the CDR3, the DNA is TGCGCCAGCAGCTTGCTAGCGGGAGACGGCTACGAGCAGTACTTC.

The chain recombines TRBV9 with TRBJ2-7; 10 nucleotides match TRBD1. Germline V gives CDR1 SGDLS, CDR2 YYNGEE. This CDR3 has 15 residues. V gave up 4 bases and J gave up 7 bases; unmatched junction bases: 11. CDR3 sequence reads: CASSPGGTGEGEQYF. Here the CDR3 DNA reads TGTGCCAGCAGCCCCGGGGGGACAGGGGAAGGGGAGCAGTACTTC.

The chain combines TRBV27 with TRBJ1-1; 10 bases align to TRBD1. CDR3 size: 16 residues. With V trimmed by 3 bases and J by 0 bases, 4 bases remained unmatched. Per germline, CDR1 MNHEY and CDR2 SMNVEV (reference sequence). CDR3 loop: CASSLGTGALNTEAFF. CDR3 bases: TGTGCCAGCAGTTTGGGGACAGGGGCCCTGAACACTGAAGCTTTCTTT.

This rearrangement joins TRBV14 to TRBJ2-7; no reliable D call. The CDR3 extends over 13 amino acids. Germline V gene sequence: CDR1 SGHDN, CDR2 FVKESK. V was shortened by 3 bases and J by 6 bases, with 12 bases between the two germline ends. This chain's CDR3 is CASSHNVPSEQYF. The CDR3, as DNA: TGTGCCAGCAGCCATAACGTCCCCTCCGAGCAGTACTTC.

This clone was seen more than once but under ten times. This chain connects TRBV7-9 to TRBJ2-2; D is unresolved. Germline CDR1 SEHNR, CDR2 FQNEAQ (reference sequence). The CDR3 has 12 residues. V lost 8 bases to trimming and J lost 6 bases, with 10 bases between them. CDR3 DNA: TGTGCCAGCCCTCCTCCCCCCGGGGAGCTGTTTTTT. Translation gives CASPPPPGELFF.

V is TRBV7-3 and J is TRBJ2-1, with 8 bases lining up with TRBD2. The germline CDR1 and CDR2 sequences are SGHTA and FQGTGA. This CDR3 is built from 15 residues. V shed 5 bases, J shed 3 bases, and the junction held 6 bases outside the gene matches. This CDR3 reads CASSPREVGYNEQFF. The CDR3 DNA reads as TGTGCCAGCAGCCCGCGGGAGGTCGGCTACAATGAGCAGTTCTTC.

The chain uses TRBV15 and TRBJ2-2; D may be TRBD2 (6 bases). With 1 base removed from V and 5 bases from J, the gap between germline ends came to 17 bases. CDR1 is LNHNV and CDR2 is YYDKDF in the germline V gene (reference sequence). The CDR3 covers 17 residues. In DNA, the CDR3 is TGTGCCACCAGCAGAGGACTAGGCGGGCCGAGGACCGGGGAGCTGTTTTTT. Its protein is CATSRGLGGPRTGELFF.

This clone was detected only a few times. This rearrangement joins TRBV9 to TRBJ2-7; D ambiguous. The CDR3 covers 11 residues. Trimming cost V 3 bases and J 1 base, with 2 bases left between them. Germline V gene data show CDR1 as SGDLS and CDR2 as YYNGEE. The CDR3 bases are TGTGCCAGCAGCGGTTCCTACGAGCAGTACTTC. Its translation is CASSGSYEQYF. Using reference TRBV9 and TRBJ2-7 for the parts outside the CDR3, the full variable domain is DSGVTQTPKHLITATGQRVTLRCSPRSGDLSVYWYQQSLDQGLQFLIQYYNGEERAKGNILERFSAQQFPDLHSELNLSSLELGDSALYFCASSGSYEQYFGPGTRLTVT.